One and the same sample provided the 10 T cell receptor beta chains below, sequenced in a study of blood T cell repertoires in COVID-19. Sequenced by immunoSEQ multiplex PCR; TCRdb stores in-frame clones only, minus some. The sample has around 250,000 clones; 84% are singletons. The sample comprised peripheral blood. The source of these receptors is a man aged 50-59 years with active or convalescent COVID-19.

The chain has TRBV6-5 and TRBJ1-5; 8 nucleotides line up with TRBD1. Trimming cost V 0 bases and J 2 bases; bases outside gene matches: 0. This CDR3 has 15 amino acids. Per germline, CDR1 MNHEY and CDR2 SVGAGI. CDR3 nucleotides: TGTGCCAGCAGTTACTCGACAGGGGGCAATCAGCCCCAGCATTTT. Protein sequence: CASSYSTGGNQPQHF.

This chain's CDR3 is CASSFPRRGGTDTQYF. The CDR3, as DNA: TGTGCCAGCAGCTTTCCCAGGCGGGGGGGCACAGATACGCAGTATTTT. The chain has TRBV12-1 and TRBJ2-3; the listed D gene, TRBD2, was not tested against the DNA. TRBV12-1 is deemed a pseudogene. The CDR3 runs 16 residues.

This chain connects TRBV9 to TRBJ2-7, with TRBD2 as a possible D gene (5 bases). CDR3 length: 14 amino acids. With 0 bases removed from V and 3 bases from J, the gap between germline ends came to 10 bases. CDR1 SGDLS and CDR2 YYNGEE come from the germline V gene. CDR3 in amino acids: CASSVEDGNYEQYF. In nucleotides, the CDR3 is TGTGCCAGCAGCGTAGAAGACGGGAACTACGAGCAGTACTTC.

The chain is built from TRBV19 and TRBJ1-2; TRBD1 aligns across 9 bases. CDR1 LNHDA and CDR2 SQIVND come from the germline V gene (reference sequence). J gave up 4 bases and V 6 bases, and 6 bases lay outside the gene matches. This CDR3 contains 14 residues. CDR3 residues: CASSYRGRSYGYTF. The DNA of the CDR3 is TGTGCCAGTAGCTACAGGGGGCGCAGCTATGGCTACACCTTC.

This chain links TRBV30 with TRBJ1-2, with D unclear. V lost 6 bases and J lost 1, with 12 bases in between. The germline V gene encodes CDR1 GTSNPN and CDR2 SVGIG (reference sequence). The CDR3 is 13 amino acids. The CDR3 DNA sequence: TGTGCCTGTCCAGGCTGGGTTAACTATGGCTACACCTTC. Translated, it gives CACPGWVNYGYTF.

This clone was seen more than once but under ten times. The chain is built from TRBV19 and TRBJ1-5; D might be TRBD1 (6 bases). The V end lost 3 bases, the J end lost 3 bases, and 15 bases lay between the germline ends. The CDR3 length is 16 residues. CDR1 is LNHDA, CDR2 SQIVND, per germline (reference sequence). The CDR3 coding sequence is TGTGCCAGTAGTATGGGTACAGGGACCATCAATCAGCCCCAGCATTTT. Its protein is CASSMGTGTINQPQHF.

This sequence joins TRBV4-1 and TRBJ2-1; D might be TRBD1 (6 bases). CDR3 length: 16 residues. Between the trimmed V and J ends, which lost 6 bases and 0 bases, there was a span of 15 bases. Germline V lookup: CDR1 MGHRA, CDR2 YSYEKL. For the CDR3, the DNA is TGCGCCAGCAGTCAGGGGCAGGGCAACTCCTACAATGAGCAGTTCTTC. Residues: CASSQGQGNSYNEQFF.

Details on this clone: This specimen includes other DNA sequences encoding the same CDR3. The V and J genes are TRBV9 and TRBJ1-1, with D possibly being TRBD1 (5 bases). CDR3 size: 14 residues. In germline, CDR1 is SGDLS, CDR2 YYNGEE. Trimming cost V 0 bases and J 1 base, with 7 bases left between them. DNA for the CDR3: TGTGCCAGCAGCGTAGTCGGGGGGAACACTGAAGCTTTCTTT. Encoded protein: CASSVVGGNTEAFF.

This chain links TRBV12-3 or TRBV12-4 with TRBJ2-1; a weak D match, TRBD1 (6 bases). Between the trimmed V and J ends, which lost 6 bases and 9 bases, there was a span of 15 bases. The CDR3 has 13 amino acids. In DNA, the CDR3 is TGTGCCAGCAGCCCCTTGCCCAGGGGTGAGCAGTTCTTC. Amino acids: CASSPLPRGEQFF.

V is TRBV27 and J is TRBJ1-1; D is uncertain. Looked up from germline, CDR1 is MNHEY and CDR2 is SMNVEV (reference sequence). CDR3 size: 12 residues. Trimming cost V 7 bases and J 2 bases, with 8 bases left between them. The CDR3 DNA sequence: TGTGCCAGCAAATCGGTAAACACTGAAGCTTTCTTT. It is translated as CASKSVNTEAFF.